This is a list of T cell receptor beta chains from one sample in a study of OX40 agonist ivuxolimab in advanced cancers. Profiling relied on immunoSEQ multiplex PCR, and the TCRdb table lists in-frame clones only, not all of them. The data show 18,000 or so clones, with roughly 80% seen just once and over 10% held by the top ten. The sample here was CD4+ or CD8+ T cells sorted from blood, taken in a trial of the OX40 agonist ivuxolimab. The receptors shown here come from an adult with an advanced solid tumor such as melanoma, head and neck, liver or kidney cancer. Both conserved end residues are part of each CDR3. A D gene is named only where the DNA matches it firmly. A clone size is listed for some rows: how often the clone was seen (once, few, many), or a class if it is expanded.

V	D	J	size	CDR3	DNA
TRBV29-1	TRBD2	TRBJ2-7	NA	CSVVAGMSSYEQYF	TGCAGCGTTGTAGCGGGGATGAGCTCCTACGAGCAGTACTTC
TRBV30	NA	TRBJ1-3	NA	CAWARAGHTGNTIYF	TGTGCCTGGGCCCGGGCAGGGCATACTGGAAACACCATATATTTT
TRBV5-1	NA	TRBJ1-2	NA	CASSLEAAGGYTF	TGCGCCAGCAGCTTGGAGGCAGCGGGGGGCTACACCTTC
TRBV28	NA	TRBJ1-5	NA	CASRLRQDNQPQHF	TGTGCCAGCCGTTTGAGACAGGATAATCAGCCCCAGCATTTT
TRBV11-2	NA	TRBJ2-5	NA	CASSPRGSPGQETQYF	TGTGCCAGCAGCCCCCGAGGGTCCCCGGGGCAGGAGACCCAGTACTTC
TRBV14	NA	TRBJ1-6	once	CASSQTGSYNSPLHF	TGTGCCAGCAGCCAAACGGGCTCCTATAATTCACCCCTCCACTTT
TRBV4-2	NA	TRBJ2-1	NA	CASSQDNPGVYNEQFF	TGTGCCAGCAGCCAAGATAATCCAGGGGTCTACAATGAGCAGTTCTTC
TRBV29-1	NA	TRBJ2-5	NA	CSVDVGTQYF	TGCAGCGTTGATGTCGGGACCCAGTACTTC
TRBV9	NA	TRBJ1-4	NA	CASSVEGGTNEKLFF	TGTGCCAGCAGCGTAGAGGGAGGAACTAATGAAAAACTGTTTTTT
TRBV28	NA	TRBJ1-2	NA	CASSLVGPPGGYTF	TGTGCCAGCAGTTTGGTAGGGCCTCCGGGCGGCTACACCTTC
TRBV5-1	NA	TRBJ1-2	NA	CASSLGGIGYGYTF	TGCGCCAGCAGCTTGGGAGGGATTGGCTATGGCTACACCTTC
TRBV4-2	TRBD1	TRBJ1-2	NA	CASSQDRQGARGYTF	TGTGCCAGCAGCCAAGACCGACAGGGGGCGAGGGGCTACACCTTC
TRBV14	NA	TRBJ2-7	NA	CASTSGGAFYEQYF	TGTGCCAGCACCTCTGGCGGGGCTTTCTACGAGCAGTACTTC
TRBV6-1	NA	TRBJ2-4	NA	CASSEMNIQYF	TGTGCCAGCAGTGAAATGAACATTCAGTACTTC
TRBV10-3	TRBD1	TRBJ1-5	NA	CARGQGARGNSNQPQHF	TGTGCCAGGGGACAGGGGGCGCGGGGGAATAGCAATCAGCCCCAGCATTTT
TRBV10-3	NA	TRBJ2-7	NA	CAISDFGGDSYEQYF	TGTGCCATCAGTGACTTCGGCGGAGATTCCTACGAGCAGTACTTC
TRBV28	NA	TRBJ2-5	NA	CASSLGWWRETQYF	TGTGCCAGCAGTTTGGGATGGTGGAGGGAGACCCAGTACTTC
TRBV6-5	NA	TRBJ1-3	NA	CASSYGSGNTIYF	TGTGCCAGCAGTTACGGCTCTGGAAACACCATATATTTT
TRBV7-3	NA	TRBJ2-5	NA	CASSRTSYETQYF	TGTGCCAGCAGCAGAACTAGCTACGAGACCCAGTACTTC
TRBV19	NA	TRBJ1-3	NA	CASSIRPAPGNTIYF	TGTGCCAGTAGTATAAGGCCGGCCCCTGGAAACACCATATATTTT
TRBV28	NA	TRBJ2-7	NA	CASSPRDHPLLAFTSYEQYF	TGTGCCAGCAGTCCCAGGGACCATCCCCTCCTTGCTTTCACTAGCTACGAGCAGTACTTC
TRBV5-8	TRBD2	TRBJ2-3	NA	CASSLYGGGTDTQYF	TGTGCCAGCAGCTTATATGGGGGGGGCACAGATACGCAGTATTTT
TRBV18	NA	TRBJ2-7	NA	CASSPPVRGSEQYF	TGTGCCAGCTCACCACCGGTAAGGGGATCCGAGCAGTACTTC
TRBV19	NA	TRBJ1-2	NA	CASSSGHGGYTF	TGTGCCAGTAGTTCGGGACATGGGGGCTACACCTTC
TRBV5-1	NA	TRBJ1-5	NA	CASRAMINQPQHF	TGCGCCAGCAGGGCCATGATCAATCAGCCCCAGCATTTT
TRBV7-6	NA	TRBJ1-6	NA	CASSLGRKNSPLHF	TGTGCCAGCTCACTGGGCAGAAAGAATTCACCCCTCCACTTT
TRBV2	NA	TRBJ2-5	once	CASSTRAEGTQYF	TGTGCCAGCAGTACACGGGCCGAGGGGACCCAGTACTTC
TRBV6-1	NA	TRBJ2-3	NA	CASSHLERTDTQYF	TGTGCCAGCAGTCACTTGGAACGGACAGATACGCAGTATTTT
TRBV7-9	NA	TRBJ2-1	NA	CASSLKGAVNEQFF	TGTGCCAGCAGCTTAAAAGGGGCTGTAAATGAGCAGTTCTTC
TRBV2	NA	TRBJ2-3	NA	CASSPHGANTDTQYF	TGTGCCAGCAGCCCTCACGGGGCGAACACAGATACGCAGTATTTT
TRBV28	NA	TRBJ1-5	NA	CASRPGHISQPQHF	TGTGCCAGCAGACCGGGACACATAAGTCAGCCCCAGCATTTT
TRBV5-1	TRBD1	TRBJ1-3	NA	CASSPGQGNRPGNTIYF	TGCGCCAGCAGCCCCGGACAGGGTAATAGGCCTGGAAACACCATATATTTT
TRBV7-9	TRBD1	TRBJ1-6	NA	CASGRQGASPLHF	TGTGCCAGCGGTCGACAGGGGGCCTCACCCCTCCACTTT
TRBV5-1	NA	TRBJ2-5	NA	CASSYRQETQYF	TGCGCCAGCAGTTATCGCCAAGAGACCCAGTACTTC
TRBV7-2	NA	TRBJ2-6	NA	CASSGANVLTF	TGTGCCAGCTCTGGGGCCAACGTCCTGACTTTC
TRBV5-1	NA	TRBJ1-4	NA	CASSLGTTNEKLFF	TGCGCCAGCAGCTTGGGAACGACTAATGAAAAACTGTTTTTT
TRBV28	TRBD2	TRBJ2-1	NA	CASSKIAGILNEQFF	TGTGCCAGCAGTAAAATAGCGGGGATCTTAAATGAGCAGTTCTTC
TRBV28	TRBD2	TRBJ2-2	NA	CASSFGREAAGELFF	TGTGCCAGCAGTTTTGGGCGGGAGGCAGCCGGGGAGCTGTTTTTT
TRBV10-3	NA	TRBJ1-5	NA	CAIKDSFNQPQHF	TGTGCCATCAAGGACAGTTTCAATCAGCCCCAGCATTTT
TRBV28	NA	TRBJ1-1	NA	CASRSHGGGQAFF	TGTGCCAGCAGATCACACGGGGGGGGGCAAGCTTTCTTT
TRBV28	NA	TRBJ1-1	once	CASNWGGYTEAFF	TGTGCCAGCAACTGGGGGGGGTACACTGAAGCTTTCTTT
TRBV7-8	NA	TRBJ2-7	NA	CASSLGVQGDRSYEQYF	TGTGCCAGCAGCTTAGGGGTTCAAGGGGATCGCTCCTACGAGCAGTACTTC
TRBV11-2	NA	TRBJ1-2	NA	CASSFTDTNYGYTF	TGTGCCAGCAGCTTTACAGACACAAACTATGGCTACACCTTC
TRBV9	NA	TRBJ1-3	NA	CASSAGLRNTIYF	TGTGCCAGCAGCGCGGGACTGAGAAACACCATATATTTT
TRBV7-2	NA	TRBJ1-4	NA	CASSLGAANEKLFF	TGTGCCAGCAGCTTAGGGGCAGCTAATGAAAAACTGTTTTTT
TRBV11-3	NA	TRBJ2-1	NA	CASSLSSVGSHNEQFF	TGTGCCAGCAGCTTATCGTCGGTAGGGAGCCACAATGAGCAGTTCTTC
TRBV7-2	NA	TRBJ2-5	NA	CASRRLLETQYF	TGTGCCAGCAGAAGACTCTTAGAGACCCAGTACTTC
TRBV2	TRBD2	TRBJ2-4	NA	CASTRTSENIQYF	TGTGCCAGCACAAGGACTAGCGAAAACATTCAGTACTTC